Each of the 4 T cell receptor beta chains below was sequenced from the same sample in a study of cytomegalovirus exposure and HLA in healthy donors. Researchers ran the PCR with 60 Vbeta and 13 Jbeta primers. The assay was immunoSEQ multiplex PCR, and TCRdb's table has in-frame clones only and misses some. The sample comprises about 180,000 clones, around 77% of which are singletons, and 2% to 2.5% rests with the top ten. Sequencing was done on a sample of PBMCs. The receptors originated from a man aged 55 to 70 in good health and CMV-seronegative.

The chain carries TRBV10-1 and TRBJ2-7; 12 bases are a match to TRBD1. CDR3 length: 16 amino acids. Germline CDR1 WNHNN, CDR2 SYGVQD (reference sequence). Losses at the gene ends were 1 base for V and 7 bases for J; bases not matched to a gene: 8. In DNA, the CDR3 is TGCGCCAGCAGTGAGTTACCGGGACAGGGGGCAGGGGAGCAGTACTTC. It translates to CASSELPGQGAGEQYF.

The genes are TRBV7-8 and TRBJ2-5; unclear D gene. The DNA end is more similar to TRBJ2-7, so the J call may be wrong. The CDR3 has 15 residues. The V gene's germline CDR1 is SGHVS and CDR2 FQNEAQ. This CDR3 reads CASSSRALSSYEQYF. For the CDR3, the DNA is TGTGCCAGCAGCTCCCGAGCGTTGAGCTCCTACGAGCAGTACTTC.

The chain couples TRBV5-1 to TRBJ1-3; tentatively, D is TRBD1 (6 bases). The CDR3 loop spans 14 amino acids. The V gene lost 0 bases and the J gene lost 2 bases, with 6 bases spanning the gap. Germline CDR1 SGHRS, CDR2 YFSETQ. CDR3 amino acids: CASSLDRAGNTIYF. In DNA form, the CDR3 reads TGCGCCAGCAGCTTGGACAGGGCTGGAAACACCATATATTTT.

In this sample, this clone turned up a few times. CDR3 in amino acids: CASSYGGGVQETQYF. The DNA for the CDR3 is TGTGCCAGCAGTTATGGCGGGGGGGTCCAAGAGACCCAGTACTTC. The gene calls are TRBV6-5 and TRBJ2-5, with 9 nucleotides matching TRBD2. The CDR3 length is 15 residues. With V trimmed by 3 bases and J by 1 base, 3 bases remained unmatched. Germline CDR1 is MNHEY and CDR2 is SVGAGI.